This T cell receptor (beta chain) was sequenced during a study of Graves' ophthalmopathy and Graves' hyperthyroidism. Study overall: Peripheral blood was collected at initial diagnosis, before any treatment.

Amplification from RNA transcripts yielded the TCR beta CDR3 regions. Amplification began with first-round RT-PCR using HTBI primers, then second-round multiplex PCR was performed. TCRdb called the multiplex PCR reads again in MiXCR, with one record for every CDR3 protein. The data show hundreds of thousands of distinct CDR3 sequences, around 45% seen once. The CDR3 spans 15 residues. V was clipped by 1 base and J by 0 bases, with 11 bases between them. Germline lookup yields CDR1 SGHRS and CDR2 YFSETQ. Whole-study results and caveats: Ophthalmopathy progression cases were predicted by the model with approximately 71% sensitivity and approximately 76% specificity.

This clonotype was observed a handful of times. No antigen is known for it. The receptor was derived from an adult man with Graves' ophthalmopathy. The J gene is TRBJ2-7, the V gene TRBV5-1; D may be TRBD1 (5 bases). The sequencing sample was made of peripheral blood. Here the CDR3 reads CASSLSTTVSYEQYF. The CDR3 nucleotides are TGCGCCAGCAGCTTGAGTACGACAGTCTCCTACGAGCAGTACTTC. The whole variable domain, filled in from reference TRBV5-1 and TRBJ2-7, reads KAGVTQTPRYLIKTRGQQVTLSCSPISGHRSVSWYQQTPGQGLQFLFEYFSETQRNKGNFPGRFSGRQFSNSRSEMNVSTLELGDSALYLCASSLSTTVSYEQYFGPGTRLTVT.